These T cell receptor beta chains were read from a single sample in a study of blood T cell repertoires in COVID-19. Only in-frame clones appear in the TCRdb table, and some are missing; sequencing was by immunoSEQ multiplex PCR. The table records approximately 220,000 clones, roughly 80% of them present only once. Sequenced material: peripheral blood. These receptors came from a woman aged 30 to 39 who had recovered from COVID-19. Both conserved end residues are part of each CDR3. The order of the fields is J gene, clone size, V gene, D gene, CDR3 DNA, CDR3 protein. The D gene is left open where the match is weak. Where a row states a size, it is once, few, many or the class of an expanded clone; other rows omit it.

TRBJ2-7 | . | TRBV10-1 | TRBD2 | TGCGCCAGCAGTGAGGTGACTAGCGGAAAACTGCTCTCCTACGAGCAGTACTTC | CASSEVTSGKLLSYEQYF
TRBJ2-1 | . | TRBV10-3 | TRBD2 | TGTGCCATCAGTGAGTCGACTCGCGTAGCGGGAGAGCAGTTCTTC | CAISESTRVAGEQFF
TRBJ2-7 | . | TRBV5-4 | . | TGTGCCAGCAGCTCGACTAGACGCGAGCAGTACTTC | CASSSTRREQYF
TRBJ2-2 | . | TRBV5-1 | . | TGCGCCAGCAGCTTGACCCCGGGAGCGAGCACCGGGGAGCTGTTTTTT | CASSLTPGASTGELFF
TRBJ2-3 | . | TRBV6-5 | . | TGTGCCAGCAGTTACTCTTTGCAGGGTGACGCAGATACGCAGTATTTT | CASSYSLQGDADTQYF
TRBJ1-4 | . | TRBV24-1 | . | TGTGCCACCAGTGACCCCGGGAACGCGGAGAGTGAAAAACTGTTTTTT | CATSDPGNAESEKLFF
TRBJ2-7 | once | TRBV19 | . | TGTGCCGGTCAGGGGGGATACGAGCAGTACTTC | CAGQGGYEQYF
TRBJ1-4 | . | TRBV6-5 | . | TGTGCCAGCCGTCGAAGTGGGAGTGAAAAACTGTTTTTT | CASRRSGSEKLFF
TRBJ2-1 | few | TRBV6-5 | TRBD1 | TGTGCCAGCAGTTACATTGGGACAGGGAGGAATGAGCAGTTCTTC | CASSYIGTGRNEQFF
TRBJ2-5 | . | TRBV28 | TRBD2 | TGTGCCAGCAGTAAGAGGACTAGCGATAGGGAGACCCAGTACTTC | CASSKRTSDRETQYF
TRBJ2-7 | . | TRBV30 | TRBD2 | TGTGCCTGGAATGAGGGACTAGCGGGATCGGGCTACGAGCAGTACTTC | CAWNEGLAGSGYEQYF
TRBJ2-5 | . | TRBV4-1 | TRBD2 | TGCGCCAGCAGGGCCGAAGCGGGACACCAAGAGACCCAGTACTTC | CASRAEAGHQETQYF
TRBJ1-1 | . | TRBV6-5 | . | TGTGCCAGCAGTTACTCTAGGGGTCCGCTCACTGAAGCTTTCTTT | CASSYSRGPLTEAFF
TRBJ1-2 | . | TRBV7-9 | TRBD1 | TGTGCCAGCAGCCCCGGTCCGGACAGGGACTTCACCTTC | CASSPGPDRDFTF
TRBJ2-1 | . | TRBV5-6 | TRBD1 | TGTGCCAGCAGTGGACAGGGAAACTACAATGAGCAGTTCTTC | CASSGQGNYNEQFF
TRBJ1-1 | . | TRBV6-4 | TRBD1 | TGTGCCAGGTGGGACAGGGGGAGATGGCACACTGAAGCTTTCTTT | CARWDRGRWHTEAFF
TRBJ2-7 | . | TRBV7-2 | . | TGTGCCAGCAGCTTTGTCGGCTCTGTGGGCCGCTACGAGCAGTACTTC | CASSFVGSVGRYEQYF
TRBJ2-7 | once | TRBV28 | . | TGTGCCAGCAGCGGACACGGGCAAGAGCAGTACTTC | CASSGHGQEQYF
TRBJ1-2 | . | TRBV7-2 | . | TGTGCCAGCACCAACTACCTGAGTAGTGGCTACACCTTC | CASTNYLSSGYTF
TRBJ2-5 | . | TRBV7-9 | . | TGTGCCAGCAGACATCCGAGCGGGTCGCAAGAGACCCAGTACTTC | CASRHPSGSQETQYF
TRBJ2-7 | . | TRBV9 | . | TGTGCCAGCAGCGTAGGACAGGATAACTCCTACGAGCAGTACTTC | CASSVGQDNSYEQYF
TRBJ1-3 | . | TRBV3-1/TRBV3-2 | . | TGTGCCAGCAGCCCGAGCTCTGGAAACACCATATATTTT | CASSPSSGNTIYF
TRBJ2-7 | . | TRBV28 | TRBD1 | TGTGCCAGCAGCCACGCAGATGAAACCGGGACAGCAGCCTACGAGCAGTACTTC | CASSHADETGTAAYEQYF
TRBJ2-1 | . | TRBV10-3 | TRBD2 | TGTGCCATCAGTGCCTTTATAGCGGGCGACTCCTACAATGAGCAGTTCTTC | CAISAFIAGDSYNEQFF
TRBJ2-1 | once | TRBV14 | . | TGTGCCAGCAGCCAGTACTGGAGCTCCTACAATGAGCAGTTCTTC | CASSQYWSSYNEQFF
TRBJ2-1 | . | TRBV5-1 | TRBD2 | TGCGCCAGCAGCCCCGGGGTGACTAGCGGGAGTAAGCAGTTCTTC | CASSPGVTSGSKQFF
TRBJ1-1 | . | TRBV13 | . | TGTGCCAGCAGCCCCCGGGTCAGGGGATGGTCGATGAACACTGAAGCTTTCTTT | CASSPRVRGWSMNTEAFF
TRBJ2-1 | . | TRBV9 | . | TGTGCCAGCACCCTGACGACGGGAACCAATGAGCAGTTCTTC | CASTLTTGTNEQFF
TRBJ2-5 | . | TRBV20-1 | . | TGCAGTGCTCGACTCCAAGAGACCCAGTACTTC | CSARLQETQYF
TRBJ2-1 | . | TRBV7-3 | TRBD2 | TGTGCCAGCAGCTTATCGGGGGGGAGCTCCTACAATGAGCAGTTCTTC | CASSLSGGSSYNEQFF
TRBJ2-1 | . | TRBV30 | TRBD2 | TGTGCCTGGAGTGGACCGGGAGGCTTCTCCTACAATGAGCAGTTCTTC | CAWSGPGGFSYNEQFF
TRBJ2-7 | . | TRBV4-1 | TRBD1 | TGCGCCAGCAGCCTCCGGACAGGGAGGTACGAGCAGTACTTC | CASSLRTGRYEQYF
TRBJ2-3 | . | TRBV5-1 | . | TGCGCCAGCAGCTTGGTAGTCAGCACAGATACGCAGTATTTT | CASSLVVSTDTQYF
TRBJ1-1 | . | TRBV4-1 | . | TGCGCCAGCAGCCAAGATGACAGAGCGAACACTGAAGCTTTCTTT | CASSQDDRANTEAFF
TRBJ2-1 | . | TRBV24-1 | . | TGTGCCACCAGTGATCCCCGGGACCCCGGGAGCTCCTACAATGAGCAGTTCTTC | CATSDPRDPGSSYNEQFF
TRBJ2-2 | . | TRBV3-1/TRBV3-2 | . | TGTGCCAGCAGCCCTCTGAACACCGGGGAGCTGTTTTTT | CASSPLNTGELFF
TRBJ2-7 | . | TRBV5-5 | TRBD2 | TGTGCCAGCAGCTCTCGACTAGCGGGTGAGCAGTACTTC | CASSSRLAGEQYF
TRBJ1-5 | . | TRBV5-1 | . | TGCGCCAGCAGCTTGTACGGTGACAATCAGCCCCAGCATTTT | CASSLYGDNQPQHF
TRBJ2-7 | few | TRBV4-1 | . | TGCGCCAGCAGCCAAAACTACAGGGAAACACGGTACGAGCAGTACTTC | CASSQNYRETRYEQYF
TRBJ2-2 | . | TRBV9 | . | TGTGCCAGCAGCGTCTCGTTAGCGAACGGGGAGCTGTTTTTT | CASSVSLANGELFF
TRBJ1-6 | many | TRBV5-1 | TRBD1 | TGCGCCAGCAGCTTGGGGGGACAGGGGAGTTCACCCCTCCACTTT | CASSLGGQGSSPLHF
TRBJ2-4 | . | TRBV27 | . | TGTGCCAGCAGTTCGACTGTACTAGCCAAAAACATTCAGTACTTC | CASSSTVLAKNIQYF
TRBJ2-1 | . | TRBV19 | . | TGTGCCAGTAGTATAGTCCCGAAGCAAAAGGGGCAGTCATACAATGAGCAGTTCTTC | CASSIVPKQKGQSYNEQFF
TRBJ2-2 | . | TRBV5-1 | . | TGCGCCAGCAGCTTTGCAGATAACACCGGGGAGCTGTTTTTT | CASSFADNTGELFF
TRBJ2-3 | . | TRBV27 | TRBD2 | TGTGCCAGCAGTTTTAGTAGCGGGCCAAATACGCAGTATTTT | CASSFSSGPNTQYF
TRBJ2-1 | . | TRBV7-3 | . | TGTGCCAGCAGCTTAACGCGGGTTGGTGAGCAGTTCTTC | CASSLTRVGEQFF
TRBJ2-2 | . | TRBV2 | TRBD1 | TGTGCCAGCACCCCTATGGGCAGGGGGCTTCGGACCGGGGAGCTGTTTTTT | CASTPMGRGLRTGELFF
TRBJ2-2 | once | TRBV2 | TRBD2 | TGTGCCAGCATGGAGACTCAAAGCGGGGAAAACACCGGGGAGCTGTTTTTT | CASMETQSGENTGELFF
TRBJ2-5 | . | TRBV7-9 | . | TGTGCCAGCAGCTTAGTGCGGGACAGTCCACAAGAGACCCAGTACTTC | CASSLVRDSPQETQYF
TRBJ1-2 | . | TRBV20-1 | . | TGCAGTGCTAGTAGACTTCCTAATGGCTACACCTTC | CSASRLPNGYTF
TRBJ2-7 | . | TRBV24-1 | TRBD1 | TGTGCCACCAGCGGGCAGGGGGAGATCGAGCAGTACTTC | CATSGQGEIEQYF
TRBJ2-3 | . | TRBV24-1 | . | TGTGCCACCAGTGATTTAGGGACTTCCACAGATACGCAGTATTTT | CATSDLGTSTDTQYF
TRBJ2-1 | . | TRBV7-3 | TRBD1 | TGTGCCAGCAGCTCCGTCCATAGGACAGGGGGCTTAGATGAGCAGTTCTTC | CASSSVHRTGGLDEQFF
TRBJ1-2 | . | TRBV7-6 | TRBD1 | TGTGCCAGCAGCCGCGGGACAGGGAGCGGCTACACCTTC | CASSRGTGSGYTF
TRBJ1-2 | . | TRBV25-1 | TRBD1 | TGTGCCAGCAGTGAAACAGGGGGCGTTTTGTCCCTCAACTATGGCTACACCTTC | CASSETGGVLSLNYGYTF
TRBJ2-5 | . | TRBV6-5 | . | TGTGCCAGCAGAGTCGGGAGTCTTTGGACCCAGTACTTC | CASRVGSLWTQYF
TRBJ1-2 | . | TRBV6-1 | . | TGTGCCAGCAGCGAAGTTCCCGCCGGTGGCTACACCTTC | CASSEVPAGGYTF
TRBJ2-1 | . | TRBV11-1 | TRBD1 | TGTGCCAGCAGATCAGGACAGGACCCCTACAATGAGCAGTTCTTC | CASRSGQDPYNEQFF
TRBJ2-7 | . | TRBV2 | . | TGTGCCAGCAGTGGTCGAAGTCAGGGCCGGGCCTACGAGCAGTACTTC | CASSGRSQGRAYEQYF